The clone carrying this TCR beta chain was counted only a few times. CDR3 regions were amplified by Arm-PCR using iRepertoire HTBI primers to build TCR beta libraries. A single record per CDR3 protein comes from TCRdb applying MiXCR to the multiplex PCR reads. The sample has 310,000 or so distinct CDR3 sequences, about 20% seen once. This sample's time point: persistent/refractory GD, antithyroid drugs over 5 years with positive TRAb. PBMCs were the source of the RNA used for TCR sequencing. This sample was taken from a study of regulatory T cells in long-lasting Graves disease. The CDR3 consists of 17 residues. Germline values: CDR1 SGDLS, CDR2 YYNGEE. Trimming removed 3 bases at V and 4 bases at J, with 22 bases between.

The receptor's source is a female donor with Graves disease. V is TRBV9 and J is TRBJ1-2; the D gene is possibly TRBD1 (5 bases). The source material was peripheral blood mononuclear cells (PBMCs), sampled when the disease was refractory, from a patient treated with antithyroid drugs. CDR3 amino acids: CASSAPFSGPSSYGYTF. The CDR3 region has the DNA TGTGCCAGCAGCGCCCCCTTTTCGGGGCCGTCTAGCTATGGCTACACCTTC.